This T cell receptor (beta chain) was identified in a study of graft-versus-host responses after intestinal transplantation. Overall study: Recipients had transplants, and these were multivisceral, liver-intestinal, or isolated intestinal. Study observations and caveats: An association linked early post-transplant HvG declines with peak circulating GvH clone levels. GvH clonotypes were identified within recipient marrow, with a subset emerging first in ileum or blood. Graft-donor T cell macrochimerism in patients accompanied high graft-versus-host to host-versus-graft clonal ratios in allografts.

Germline assignment: CDR1 MNHEY and CDR2 SMNVEV (reference sequence). The CDR3 covers 16 residues. V dropped 4 bases and J dropped 4 bases, with 17 bases sitting between them. The assay was immunoSEQ multiplex PCR, and TCRdb's table has in-frame clones only and misses some. In the table there are approximately 7,000 clones, roughly two thirds of which are singletons. Graft tissue was processed to release intraepithelial and lamina propria lymphocytes. As regards this clone: Its specificity is unknown.

The gene calls are TRBV27 and TRBJ2-4; D is possibly TRBD2 (7 bases). The sample was ileum tissue, taken less than 60 days after transplant. This clonotype was obtained from a human patient who received an intestinal transplant, so some T cells may come from the graft donor. CDR3 region: CASSSPGEGGKNIQYF. CDR3 in DNA: TGTGCCAGCAGTTCGCCCGGTGAGGGGGGGAAAAACATTCAGTACTTC.